This T cell receptor beta chain emerged from a study of PD-1 blockade in classical Hodgkin lymphoma. In the case of this clone: What it recognizes is unknown.

Every patient experienced relapse after autologous stem cell transplantation, and brentuximab vedotin exposure varied. The patients, who had relapsed/refractory classical Hodgkin lymphoma, achieved best responses of complete response, partial response or progressive disease. Study conclusions and caveats: Compared with healthy donors, newly diagnosed patients reportedly showed lower baseline TCR diversity. Whatever underlies the repertoire differences (possibly disease activity or prior therapy) remains undefined. TCR diversity rose significantly by C4D1 in CD4+ but not CD8+ cells.

The CDR3 is 18 amino acids. This table comes from immunoSEQ multiplex PCR, and its TCRdb copy is limited to in-frame clones, with some not included. The sample lists tens of thousands of clones, almost 90% occurring once. V gene TRBV21-1 combines with J gene TRBJ2-7; the table's D call of TRBD1 was not tested on the DNA. TRBV21-1 is a pseudogene. The sample was peripheral blood mononuclear cells (PBMCs), taken at baseline. The receptor comes from a human donor with classical Hodgkin lymphoma. The CDR3 DNA sequence: TGTGCCAGCAGCGTTAGGGGACAGGGGGCTGGTTACTCCTACGAGCAGTACTTC. It encodes CASSVRGQGAGYSYEQYF.